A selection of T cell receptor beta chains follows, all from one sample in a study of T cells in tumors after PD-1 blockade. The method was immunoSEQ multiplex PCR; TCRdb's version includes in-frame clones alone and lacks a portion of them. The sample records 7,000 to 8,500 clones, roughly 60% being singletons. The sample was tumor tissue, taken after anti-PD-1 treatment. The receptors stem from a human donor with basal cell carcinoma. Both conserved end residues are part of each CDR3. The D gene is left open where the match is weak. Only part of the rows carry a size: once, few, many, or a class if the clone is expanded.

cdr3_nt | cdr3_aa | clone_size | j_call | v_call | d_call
TGCGCCAGCAGCTTGATTCAGGCAGGGTCTTACAATGAGCAGTTCTTC | CASSLIQAGSYNEQFF | NA | TRBJ2-1 | TRBV5-1 | NA
TGCGCCAGCAGCTTGGGGGACACCTACTCCTACGAGCAGTACTTC | CASSLGDTYSYEQYF | once | TRBJ2-7 | TRBV5-1 | NA
TGTGCCAGCAGCTTGGGGACAGGGCCCAGGAGCTCCTACAATGAGCAGTTCTTC | CASSLGTGPRSSYNEQFF | NA | TRBJ2-1 | TRBV5-4 | TRBD1
TGTGCCAGCAGCCCCCGGACGGGGAGCTCCTACAATGAGCAGTTCTTC | CASSPRTGSSYNEQFF | few | TRBJ2-1 | TRBV5-6 | NA
TGTGCCACCAGACGGGTAGGGCTCACTGAAGCTTTCTTT | CATRRVGLTEAFF | NA | TRBJ1-1 | TRBV9 | NA
TGCGCCAGCAGCCCCCAGACAGGGGGCGCGTCCAAAAACATTCAGTACTTC | CASSPQTGGASKNIQYF | few | TRBJ2-4 | TRBV4-1 | TRBD1
TGTGCCAGCAGCAGGACATATTTGAACACTGAAGCTTTCTTT | CASSRTYLNTEAFF | once | TRBJ1-1 | TRBV14 | NA
TGCGCCAGCAGCCAAGATAGCGGCACAGATACGCAGTATTTT | CASSQDSGTDTQYF | medium-sized | TRBJ2-3 | TRBV4-1 | NA
TGTGCCAGCAGCTTAGCGGGGGCCTACAATGAGCAGTTCTTC | CASSLAGAYNEQFF | NA | TRBJ2-1 | TRBV5-4 | TRBD2
TGTGCCAGCAGCTTAGAACAGCAAAATGAAAAACTGTTTTTT | CASSLEQQNEKLFF | NA | TRBJ1-4 | TRBV7-2 | NA
TGTGCCAGCCGTCCGGAGGGCATCTCCTACGAGCAGTACTTC | CASRPEGISYEQYF | NA | TRBJ2-7 | TRBV28 | NA
TGCGCCACCGGGGACGGGGCCTCCTACGAGCAGTACTTC | CATGDGASYEQYF | once | TRBJ2-7 | TRBV5-1 | NA
TGTGCCAGCTCACCACCCAGGGGGTCCGGGACAGGGGGAATCAATCAGCCCCAGCATTTT | CASSPPRGSGTGGINQPQHF | once | TRBJ1-5 | TRBV18 | TRBD1
TGTGCCAGCAGTGATGTCCGACTGAACACTGAAGCTTTCTTT | CASSDVRLNTEAFF | NA | TRBJ1-1 | TRBV6-1 | NA
TGTGCCAGCAGTCTAGACACGGGGGCGCAGTACTTC | CASSLDTGAQYF | few | TRBJ2-7 | TRBV6-5 | NA
TGCAGTGCTACGGACAGGAATGAGCAGTTCTTC | CSATDRNEQFF | NA | TRBJ2-1 | TRBV20-1 | TRBD1